The source of this T cell receptor (beta chain) is a study of cytomegalovirus exposure and HLA in healthy donors. Looked up from germline, CDR1 is MGHDK and CDR2 is SYGVNS. This CDR3 spans 14 amino acids. Trimming at V came to 4 bases and at J to 6 bases, leaving 3 bases not matched to a gene. This clone was seen a single time. What it recognizes is unknown. Measured with immunoSEQ multiplex PCR; TCRdb has only the in-frame clones, and not every one. In the table there are over 150,000 clones, approximately 82% of which are singletons. Study-wide results and caveats: The authors listed some 150 TCR beta chains as cytomegalovirus-associated. According to reports, the classifier identified cytomegalovirus status with high specificity and sensitivity.

The chain uses TRBV25-1 and TRBJ1-4; 9 bases match TRBD1. This TCR was sampled from a woman aged 25 to 45 in good health and CMV-seropositive. Sequenced sample: PBMCs. The CDR3 nucleotides read TGTGCCAGCAGTGGTAACAGGGGGCATGAAAAACTGTTTTTT. Residues: CASSGNRGHEKLFF.